A single sample is the source of the 14 T cell receptor beta chains below, sequenced in a study of cytomegalovirus exposure and HLA in healthy donors. TCRdb's copy holds only in-frame clones and misses some; the assay was immunoSEQ multiplex PCR. Seen here are about 150,000 clones, about 88% observed once, and the top ten hold around 3.4%. The material sequenced was PBMCs. These receptors were obtained from a woman aged 18-29 years in good health and CMV-seropositive.

The chain combines TRBV11-2 with TRBJ2-7, with D maybe TRBD1 (5 bases). Germline lookup yields CDR1 SGHAT and CDR2 FQNNGV. This CDR3 has 14 residues. Trimming removed 0 bases from V and 3 bases from J, with 9 bases in between. CDR3 loop: CASSLDRVGYEQYF. The CDR3 bases are TGTGCCAGCAGCTTAGACAGGGTGGGCTACGAGCAGTACTTC.

The chain recombines TRBV12-5 with TRBJ2-3; possible D gene TRBD2, 6 bases. The CDR3 is made up of 15 amino acids. Trimming pared 1 base from V and 2 bases from J, leaving 10 bases between. In germline, CDR1 is LGHNT, CDR2 FRNRAP. The chain's CDR3 is CASGLGDLYTDTQYF. CDR3 in DNA: TGTGCTAGTGGTTTGGGGGACTTGTACACAGATACGCAGTATTTT.

V and J are TRBV19 and TRBJ2-3; 8 nucleotides agree with TRBD2. The J segment lost 7 bases and the V segment lost 4 bases, leaving 4 bases of the junction unmatched. The CDR3 is made up of 13 amino acids. Looked up from germline, CDR1 is LNHDA and CDR2 is SQIVND (reference sequence). The DNA for the CDR3 is TGTGCCAGTAGTACCAGGACTAGCCATACGCAGTATTTT. Its protein is CASSTRTSHTQYF.

V usage is TRBV5-1 and J usage is TRBJ1-1; the D gene is possibly TRBD1 (5 bases). Germline assignment: CDR1 SGHRS and CDR2 YFSETQ. CDR3 length: 14 residues. V shed 1 base and J shed 1 base, with 8 bases lying between them. In nucleotides, the CDR3 is TGCGCCAGCAGCTTGACAGGTGAGAACACTGAAGCTTTCTTT. It is translated as CASSLTGENTEAFF.

J is TRBJ2-5 and V is TRBV5-6; possibly TRBD2 for D (6 bases). V was pared by 7 bases and J by 5 bases, with 15 bases between. This CDR3 is built from 13 residues. In germline, CDR1 is SGHDT, CDR2 YYEEEE. The CDR3 DNA follows: TGTGCCAGCGCCGTACGGCGGGGCGAGACCCAGTACTTC. It specifies CASAVRRGETQYF. The variable domain in full, with the rest retrieved from reference TRBV5-6 and TRBJ2-5, is DAGVTQSPTHLIKTRGQQVTLRCSPKSGHDTVSWYQQALGQGPQFIFQYYEEEERQRGNFPDRFSGHQFPNYSSELNVNALLLGDSALYLCASAVRRGETQYFGPGTRLLVL.

This clone was counted a few times. The rearrangement uses TRBV7-9 and TRBJ1-4; 7 nucleotides line up with TRBD1. The ends lost 5 bases at V and 5 bases at J; junction bases unmatched: 8. Germline V lookup: CDR1 SEHNR, CDR2 FQNEAQ (reference sequence). This CDR3 comprises 15 residues. CDR3: CASSGPGTENEKLFF. CDR3 nucleotides: TGTGCCAGCAGCGGACCCGGGACAGAGAATGAAAAACTGTTTTTT.

The genes are TRBV6-1 and TRBJ1-2; D perhaps matches TRBD1 (6 bases). The CDR3 totals 13 residues. V was clipped by 1 base and J by 7 bases, with 10 bases between them. Germline V gene data show CDR1 as MNHNS and CDR2 as SASEGT. The CDR3 bases are TGTGCCAGCAGTGAAGTCGGGGGGCGTGGCTACACCTTC. This gives the protein CASSEVGGRGYTF.

This clone has only a few counts. V is TRBV30 and J is TRBJ1-5; possible D gene TRBD1, 6 bases. Trimming stripped 4 bases from V and 7 bases from J, with 17 bases between. The length of the CDR3 is 14 residues. Per the germline V gene, CDR1 is GTSNPN and CDR2 is SVGIG (reference sequence). CDR3 nucleotides: TGTGCCTGGAATCGGGAGGGGAGGGGGCAGCCCCAGCATTTT. Amino acid sequence: CAWNREGRGQPQHF.

The rearrangement links TRBV29-1 to TRBJ1-1; 7 nucleotides match TRBD1. The germline CDR1 and CDR2 sequences are SQVTM and ANQGSEA. The CDR3 length is 16 residues. Germline trimming cut 6 bases from V and 7 bases from J; bases unmatched to any gene: 20. Here the CDR3 reads CSVARLSGRGVDEAFF. The CDR3 DNA is TGCAGCGTCGCGCGATTATCTGGCAGGGGGGTCGATGAAGCTTTCTTT. Full variable domain (outside the CDR3, taken from reference TRBV29-1 and TRBJ1-1): SAVISQKPSRDICQRGTSLTIQCQVDSQVTMMFWYRQQPGQSLTLIATANQGSEATYESGFVIDKFPISRPNLTFSTLTVSNMSPEDSSIYLCSVARLSGRGVDEAFFGQGTRLTVV.

The chain employs TRBV10-2 and TRBJ2-7; no firm D call. V lost 3 bases and J 4 bases, leaving 7 bases between the germline ends. This CDR3 region has 12 residues. Germline CDR1 reads WSHSY; CDR2 reads SAAADI. CDR3 protein: CASSEVLYEQYF. In DNA, the CDR3 is TGCGCCAGCAGTGAAGTACTTTACGAGCAGTACTTC.

The chain is built from TRBV5-1 and TRBJ2-7; 8 bases agree with TRBD1. The ends lost 0 bases at V and 3 bases at J; junction bases unmatched: 2. This CDR3 comprises 14 residues. The germline CDR1 and CDR2 sequences are SGHRS and YFSETQ. CDR3 coding DNA: TGCGCCAGCAGCTTGGCCGACAGGGGCTACGAGCAGTACTTC. The encoded protein is CASSLADRGYEQYF.

The DNA of the CDR3 is TGTGCCAGCAGCTTTGGGACAGACTCTGGGGCCAACGTCCTGACTTTC. Protein: CASSFGTDSGANVLTF. The V call is TRBV11-3, the J call TRBJ2-6; TRBD1 matches at 7 bases. There are 16 residues in the CDR3. Unmatched junction bases numbered 2, after V lost 3 bases and J lost 0 bases. The germline V gene encodes CDR1 SGHNT and CDR2 YENEEA.

The genes are TRBV5-8 and TRBJ2-1, with 13 bases aligning to TRBD2. The V segment lost 4 bases and the J segment 7 bases; nucleotides outside the gene matches: 14. CDR3 length: 18 amino acids. CDR1 SGHTS and CDR2 YDEGEE come from the germline V gene. The CDR3 DNA is TGTGCCAGCAGCCAGGCTCCGGGACTAGCGGGATACATGAATGAGCAGTTCTTC. This gives the protein CASSQAPGLAGYMNEQFF.

The rearrangement uses TRBV19 and TRBJ1-2; D ambiguous. CDR1 is LNHDA, CDR2 SQIVND, per germline (reference sequence). With 7 bases removed from V and 8 bases from J, the gap between germline ends came to 17 bases. The CDR3 has 13 amino acids. DNA for the CDR3: TGTGCCAGTAATAACCGAGGCCCGGGAGGCTACACCTTC. It codes for CASNNRGPGGYTF.